This T cell receptor (beta chain) was recorded in a study of T cells expressing NK-cell markers. Regarding the study as a whole: The share of CD8+ T cells held by dominant NKG2C+ clonotypes was 1.0-7.0% in about six donors.

TCRdb reprocessed the 5' RACE reads, keeping one entry per CDR3 protein, no DNA. The table lists 20,000 to 25,000 distinct CDR3 sequences, with around 60% in the top ten. This CDR3 is built from 13 residues. CDR1 and CDR2 (germline): DFQATT, SNEGSKA (reference sequence). Comment on this clonotype: Its antigen is unidentified.

V gene TRBV20-1 combines with J gene TRBJ2-1; with no DNA, the TCRdb D assignment of TRBD2 cannot be verified. The sample consisted of blood T cells: a sorted CD56 or NKG2C T cell subset, CD4+ or CD8+ T cells, or bulk PBMC T cells (not recorded which). This TCR was sampled from a man aged 18 to 69 in good health. The CDR3 reads CSASGRAGNEQFF.